What follows is one T cell receptor beta chain and its context. The antigen remains unidentified. This CDR3 is built from 16 residues. Germline trimming cut 3 bases from V and 3 bases from J; bases unmatched to any gene: 5. Looked up from germline, CDR1 is MNHNY and CDR2 is SVGAGI (reference sequence). The PCR made use of 60 Vbeta and 13 Jbeta primers. The method was immunoSEQ multiplex PCR; TCRdb's version includes in-frame clones alone and lacks a portion of them. This table has 150,000 to 180,000 clones, over 75% appearing once. The entry originates in a study of cytomegalovirus exposure and HLA in healthy donors. The study, taken as a whole, reports: Cytomegalovirus status, reportedly, was diagnosed with high specificity and sensitivity by the classifier.

This chain links TRBV6-6 with TRBJ2-6; TRBD1 matches 7 bases. The specimen was PBMCs. The sequence derives from a middle-aged woman in good health and CMV-seropositive. The chain's CDR3 is CASSYRDSFGANVLTF. In DNA form, the CDR3 reads TGTGCCAGCAGTTATCGGGACAGCTTTGGGGCCAACGTCCTGACTTTC.